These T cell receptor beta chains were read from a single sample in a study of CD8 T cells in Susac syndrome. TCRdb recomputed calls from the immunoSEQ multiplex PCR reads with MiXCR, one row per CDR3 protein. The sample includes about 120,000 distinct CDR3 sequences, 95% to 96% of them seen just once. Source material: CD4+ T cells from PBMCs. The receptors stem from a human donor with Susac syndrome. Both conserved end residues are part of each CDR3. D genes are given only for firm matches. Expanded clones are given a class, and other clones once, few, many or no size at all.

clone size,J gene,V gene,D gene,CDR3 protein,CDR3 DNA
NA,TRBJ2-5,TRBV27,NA,CASRGLGGETQYF,TGTGCCAGCAGGGGACTGGGTGGGGAGACCCAGTACTTC
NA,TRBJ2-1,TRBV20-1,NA,CSAGLGEQFF,TGCAGTGCTGGGCTCGGTGAGCAGTTCTTC
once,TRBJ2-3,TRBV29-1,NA,CSGGEDTQYF,TGCAGCGGAGGGGAAGATACGCAGTATTTT
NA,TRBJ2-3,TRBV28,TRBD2,CASSYQSGRSTDTQYF,TGTGCCAGCAGTTATCAGAGCGGGAGGAGCACAGATACGCAGTATTTT
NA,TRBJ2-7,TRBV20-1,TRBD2,CSARDTSGRAPSPVREQYF,TGCAGTGCTAGAGATACTAGCGGGAGGGCCCCATCCCCGGTTCGCGAGCAGTACTTC
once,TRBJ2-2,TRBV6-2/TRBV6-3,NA,CASRQNPPGELFF,TGTGCCAGCAGACAGAACCCTCCCGGGGAGCTGTTTTTT
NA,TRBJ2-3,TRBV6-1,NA,CASSEQQNTDTQYF,TGTGCCAGCAGTGAACAACAGAACACAGATACGCAGTATTTT
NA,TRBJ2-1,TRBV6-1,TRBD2,CASSELADSYNEQFF,TGTGCCAGCAGTGAACTAGCGGACTCCTACAATGAGCAGTTCTTC
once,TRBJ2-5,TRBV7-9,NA,CATEEAETQYF,TGTGCCACCGAGGAGGCAGAGACCCAGTACTTC
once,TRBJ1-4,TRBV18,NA,CASSPQGSTNEKLFF,TGTGCCAGCTCACCGCAGGGGTCAACTAATGAAAAACTGTTTTTT
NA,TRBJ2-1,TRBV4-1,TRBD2,CASSQKAGAPPNEQFF,TGCGCCAGCAGCCAGAAAGCGGGAGCCCCCCCCAATGAGCAGTTCTTC
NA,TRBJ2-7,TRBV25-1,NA,CASSEFREEDEQYF,TGTGCCAGCAGTGAATTTCGGGAAGAGGACGAGCAGTACTTC
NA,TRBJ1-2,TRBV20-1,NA,CSASDTRAYGYTF,TGCAGTGCTTCGGACACGAGGGCCTATGGCTACACCTTC
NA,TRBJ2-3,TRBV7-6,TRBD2,CASSSEWSGRINTQYF,TGTGCCAGCAGCTCTGAGTGGAGCGGGAGGATAAATACGCAGTATTTT
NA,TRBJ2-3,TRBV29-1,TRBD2,CSVDGLAGLDTQYF,TGCAGCGTTGATGGTCTAGCGGGACTCGATACGCAGTATTTT
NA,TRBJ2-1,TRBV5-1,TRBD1,CASSFDRGGVEQFF,TGCGCCAGCAGCTTCGACAGGGGGGGGGTGGAGCAGTTCTTC
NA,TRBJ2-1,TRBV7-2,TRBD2,CASSPRGGRQYNEQFF,TGTGCCAGCAGCCCAAGGGGCGGGAGGCAATACAATGAGCAGTTCTTC
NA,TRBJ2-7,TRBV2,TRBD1,CASSWGTAYEQYF,TGTGCCAGCAGTTGGGGGACAGCCTACGAGCAGTACTTC
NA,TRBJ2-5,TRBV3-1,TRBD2,CASSQDRTSGRVQTQYF,TGTGCCAGCAGCCAAGATAGAACTAGCGGGAGGGTGCAGACCCAGTACTTC
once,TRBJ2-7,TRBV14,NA,CASSQVGKGVYEQYF,TGTGCCAGCAGCCAAGTCGGAAAGGGGGTGTACGAGCAGTACTTC
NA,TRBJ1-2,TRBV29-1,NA,CSARARNYGYTF,TGCAGCGCCCGAGCGCGAAACTATGGCTACACCTTC
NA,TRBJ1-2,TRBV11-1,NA,CASSPGTRGGYTF,TGTGCCAGCAGCCCCGGGACCCGCGGCGGCTACACCTTC
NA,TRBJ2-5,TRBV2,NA,CATRQGQETQYF,TGTGCCACCAGGCAGGGGCAAGAGACCCAGTACTTC
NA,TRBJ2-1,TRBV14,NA,CASSQWGRSSYNEQFF,TGTGCCAGCAGCCAATGGGGACGGAGCTCCTACAATGAGCAGTTCTTC
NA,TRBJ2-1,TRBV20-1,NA,CSASGYPDSYNEQFF,TGCAGTGCTAGCGGATACCCAGACTCCTACAATGAGCAGTTCTTC
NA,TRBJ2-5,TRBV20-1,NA,CSARSAGETQYF,TGCAGTGCTAGATCGGCGGGCGAGACCCAGTACTTC
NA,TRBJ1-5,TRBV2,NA,CASSERREGQPQHF,TGTGCCAGCAGTGAGAGGAGGGAGGGTCAGCCCCAGCATTTT